This T cell receptor (beta chain) was observed in a study of OX40 agonist ivuxolimab in advanced cancers. For context, the study as a whole: The costimulatory receptor OX40 (CD134) was targeted by ivuxolimab, a fully human IgG2 agonistic monoclonal antibody. Intravenous ivuxolimab was administered to patients every 2 weeks at six dose levels: 0.01, 0.1, 0.3, 1.5, 3 and 10 mg/kg. Of the roughly 54 patients in dose escalation, around 19 had hepatocellular carcinoma, about 15 had melanoma, 9 had renal cell carcinoma and 9 had head and neck cancer. In the dose-escalation cohort, more than 80% of patients were male, and the mean age was 60 years with a range of roughly 23 to 79. Patients were allowed to have had prior anti-PD-1, anti-PD-L1 or anti-CTLA-4 therapy, and around 40% of the dose-escalation patients had previously received checkpoint inhibitors. Three dose-escalation patients achieved partial responses, one with hepatocellular carcinoma and two with cutaneous melanoma. Peripheral TCRbeta sequencing aimed to test whether ivuxolimab altered TCR sequence diversity and caused clonal T-cell expansion. The paper describes the monotherapy dose-escalation part (N of about 54 patients) of the phase I trial of ivuxolimab. Broad study findings and their caveats: The antigen specificity of the peripheral T cells that underwent clonal expansion was not determined. After ivuxolimab, more expanded clones were found on average in CD8+ T cells than in CD4+ T cells. Low levels of normalized T-cell clonal expansion were also seen in some patients who did not respond. In the 0.1-3.0 mg/kg groups, partial responders were among the patients with the lowest normalized peripheral clonal expansion, particularly in CD8+ T cells. At doses of 0.1 to 3.0 mg/kg, clonal expansion of both CD4+ and CD8+ T cells in blood was seen between baseline and week 6.

Via the germline V gene, CDR1 is SGHTA and CDR2 FQGNSA. The CDR3 starts with the cysteine, ends with the phenylalanine, and has 14 residues. The entry retains the CDR3 DNA only, 42 bases that are in frame from base 1. The germline V and J ends show losses of 5 bases and 2 bases respectively, and no gene match explains 4 bases of the junction. As to this clone: Its antigen is not yet known. One base away there is no much larger clone; base qualities are not given.

The trial excluded patients who had a history of autoimmune disease or were on systemic immunosuppression. Peripheral blood for TCR sequencing was drawn from every dose cohort at baseline, at cycle 4 day 1 and at cycle 7 day 1. Samples came from an open-label, multicenter, first-in-human phase I dose-escalation trial of ivuxolimab. The trial enrolled adults with locally advanced or metastatic head and neck squamous cell, hepatocellular, melanoma or renal cell carcinoma. Before TCR sequencing, CD4+ T cells and CD8+ T cells were sorted from peripheral blood as separate populations. To sequence the TCRbeta CDR3 region, genomic DNA was isolated from the sorted cells. The immunoSEQ Assay was used to sequence the TCRbeta CDR3 regions. TCRdb took over this immuneACCESS table, retaining in-frame rearrangements with V and J assigned. Such tables are incomplete; in checked studies, under half of the missing clones stem from an unresolved V gene, and the remainder is unexplained. This sample holds tens of thousands of clones; 80% to 90% were observed only once. 25% of the sample goes to the ten largest clones.

The material sequenced was CD4+ or CD8+ T cells sorted from blood, taken in a trial of the OX40 agonist ivuxolimab. This TCR came from an adult with an advanced solid tumor such as melanoma, head and neck, liver or kidney cancer. The chain uses TRBV7-2 and TRBJ2-7, with 9 junctional bases fitting TRBD2. The nucleotide sequence is given as TGTGCCAGCAGCGCCCTAGCGGGGACCTACGAGCAGTACTTC. Its translation is CASSALAGTYEQYF.